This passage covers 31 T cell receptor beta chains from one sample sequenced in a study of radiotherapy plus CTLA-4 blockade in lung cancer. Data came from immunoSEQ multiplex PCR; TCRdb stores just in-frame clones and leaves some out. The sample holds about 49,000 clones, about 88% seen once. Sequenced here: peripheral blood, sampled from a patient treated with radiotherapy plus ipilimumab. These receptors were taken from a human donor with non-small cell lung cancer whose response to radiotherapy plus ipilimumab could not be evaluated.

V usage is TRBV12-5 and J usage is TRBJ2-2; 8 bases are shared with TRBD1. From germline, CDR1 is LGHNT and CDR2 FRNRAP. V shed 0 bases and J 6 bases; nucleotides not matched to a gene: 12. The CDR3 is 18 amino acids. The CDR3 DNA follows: TGTGCTAGTGGTTTGGTACTTGAGGACAGGGTTATTTCCGGGGAGCTGTTTTTT. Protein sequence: CASGLVLEDRVISGELFF.

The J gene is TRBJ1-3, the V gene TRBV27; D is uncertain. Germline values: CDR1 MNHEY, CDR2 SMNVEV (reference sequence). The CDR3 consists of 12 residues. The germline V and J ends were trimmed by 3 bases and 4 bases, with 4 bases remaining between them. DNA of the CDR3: TGTGCCAGCAGTTTTAAAGGAAACACCATATATTTT. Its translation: CASSFKGNTIYF.

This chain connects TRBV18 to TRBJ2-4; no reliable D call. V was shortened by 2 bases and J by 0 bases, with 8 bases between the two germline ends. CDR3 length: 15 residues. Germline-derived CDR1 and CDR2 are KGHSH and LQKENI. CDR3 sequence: CASSPEKLAKNIQYF. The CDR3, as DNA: TGTGCCAGCTCACCAGAAAAACTAGCCAAAAACATTCAGTACTTC.

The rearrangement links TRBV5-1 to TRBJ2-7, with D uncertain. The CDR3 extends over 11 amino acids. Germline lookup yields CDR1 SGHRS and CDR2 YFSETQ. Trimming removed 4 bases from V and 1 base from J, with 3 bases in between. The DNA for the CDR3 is TGCGCCAGCAGCACTTCCTACGAGCAGTACTTC. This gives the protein CASSTSYEQYF.

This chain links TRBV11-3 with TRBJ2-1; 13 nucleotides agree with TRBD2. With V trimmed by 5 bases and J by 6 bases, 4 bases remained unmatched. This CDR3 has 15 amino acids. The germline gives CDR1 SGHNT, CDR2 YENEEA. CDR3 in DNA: TGTGCCAGCAGCCAAGGACTAGCGGGAGCCAATGAGCAGTTCTTC. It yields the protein CASSQGLAGANEQFF.

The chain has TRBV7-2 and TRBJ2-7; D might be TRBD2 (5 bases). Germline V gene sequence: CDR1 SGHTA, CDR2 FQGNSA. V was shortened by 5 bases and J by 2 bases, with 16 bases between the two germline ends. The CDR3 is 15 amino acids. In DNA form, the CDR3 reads TGTGCCAGCAGCCTCGAGGGCACTTCTCCCTACGAGCAGTACTTC. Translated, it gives CASSLEGTSPYEQYF.

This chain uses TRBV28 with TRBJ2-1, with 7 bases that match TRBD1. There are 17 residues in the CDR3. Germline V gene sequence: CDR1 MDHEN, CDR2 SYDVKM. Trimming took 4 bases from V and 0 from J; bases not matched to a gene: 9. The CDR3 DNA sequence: TGTGCCAGCAGTTCCCCTCGACAGGGCGGCTCCTACAATGAGCAGTTCTTC. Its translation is CASSSPRQGGSYNEQFF.

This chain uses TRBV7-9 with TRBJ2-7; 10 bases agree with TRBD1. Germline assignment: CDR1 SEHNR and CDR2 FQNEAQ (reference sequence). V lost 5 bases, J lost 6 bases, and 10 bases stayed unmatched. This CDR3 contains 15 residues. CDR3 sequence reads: CASSDPGTGELEQYF. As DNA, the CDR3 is TGTGCCAGCAGCGACCCAGGGACAGGGGAGCTCGAGCAGTACTTC.

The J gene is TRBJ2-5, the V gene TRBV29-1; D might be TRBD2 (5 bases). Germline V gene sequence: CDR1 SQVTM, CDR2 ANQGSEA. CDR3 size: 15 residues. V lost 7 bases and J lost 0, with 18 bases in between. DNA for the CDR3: TGCAGCGCGGATGGCTGGGGAGACTACCAAGAGACCCAGTACTTC. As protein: CSADGWGDYQETQYF.

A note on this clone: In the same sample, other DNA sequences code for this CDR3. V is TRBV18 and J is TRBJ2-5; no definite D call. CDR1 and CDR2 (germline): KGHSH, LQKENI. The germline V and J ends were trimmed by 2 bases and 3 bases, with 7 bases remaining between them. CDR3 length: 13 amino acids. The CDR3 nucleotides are TGTGCCAGCTCACCAGGCCGGGAAGAGACCCAGTACTTC. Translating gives CASSPGREETQYF.

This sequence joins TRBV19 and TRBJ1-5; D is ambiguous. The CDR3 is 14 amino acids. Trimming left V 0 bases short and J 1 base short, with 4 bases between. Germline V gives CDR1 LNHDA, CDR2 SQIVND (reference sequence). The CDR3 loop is CASSIDLSNQPQHF. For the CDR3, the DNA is TGTGCCAGTAGTATAGATCTGAGCAATCAGCCCCAGCATTTT.

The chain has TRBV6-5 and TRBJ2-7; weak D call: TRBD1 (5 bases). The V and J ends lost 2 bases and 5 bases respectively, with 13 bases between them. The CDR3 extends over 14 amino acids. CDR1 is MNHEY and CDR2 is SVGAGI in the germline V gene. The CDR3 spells CASSYGAPADEQYF. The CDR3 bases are TGTGCCAGCAGTTACGGGGCCCCGGCGGACGAGCAGTACTTC.

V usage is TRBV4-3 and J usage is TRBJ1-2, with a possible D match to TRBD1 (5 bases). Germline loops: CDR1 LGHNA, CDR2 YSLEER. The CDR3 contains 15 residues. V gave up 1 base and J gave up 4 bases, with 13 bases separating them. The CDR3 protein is CASSQARGGAYGYTF. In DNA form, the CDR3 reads TGCGCCAGCAGCCAAGCCCGGGGAGGGGCCTATGGCTACACCTTC.

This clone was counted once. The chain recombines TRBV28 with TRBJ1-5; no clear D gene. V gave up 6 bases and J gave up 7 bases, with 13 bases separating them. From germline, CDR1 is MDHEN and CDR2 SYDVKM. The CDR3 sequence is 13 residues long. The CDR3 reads CASRPVGDQPQHF. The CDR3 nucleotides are TGTGCCAGCAGGCCAGTGGGCGACCAGCCCCAGCATTTT.

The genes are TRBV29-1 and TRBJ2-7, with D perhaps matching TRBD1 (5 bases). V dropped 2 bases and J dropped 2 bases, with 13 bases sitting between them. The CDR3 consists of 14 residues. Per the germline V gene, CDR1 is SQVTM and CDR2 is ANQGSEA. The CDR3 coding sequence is TGCAGCGTTGAATTTTCGGACAAAGCCTACGAGCAGTACTTC. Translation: CSVEFSDKAYEQYF.

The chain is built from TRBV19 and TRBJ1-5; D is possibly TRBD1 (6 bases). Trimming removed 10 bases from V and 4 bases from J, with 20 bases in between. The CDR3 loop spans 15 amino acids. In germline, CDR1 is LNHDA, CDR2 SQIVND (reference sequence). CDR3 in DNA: TGTGCCACCCGGGTGGGGGCCATGGTAAATCAGCCCCAGCATTTT. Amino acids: CATRVGAMVNQPQHF.

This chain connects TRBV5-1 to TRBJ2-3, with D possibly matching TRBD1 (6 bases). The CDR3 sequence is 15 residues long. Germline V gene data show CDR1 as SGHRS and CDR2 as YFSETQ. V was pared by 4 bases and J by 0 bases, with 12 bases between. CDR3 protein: CASSAGTRSTDTQYF. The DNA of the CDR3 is TGCGCCAGCAGCGCCGGGACACGTAGCACAGATACGCAGTATTTT. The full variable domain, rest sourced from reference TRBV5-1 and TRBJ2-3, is KAGVTQTPRYLIKTRGQQVTLSCSPISGHRSVSWYQQTPGQGLQFLFEYFSETQRNKGNFPGRFSGRQFSNSRSEMNVSTLELGDSALYLCASSAGTRSTDTQYFGPGTRLTVL.

CDR3: CAWSQGSSYEQYF. CDR3 nucleotides: TGTGCCTGGAGTCAGGGCAGTTCCTACGAGCAGTACTTC. The V gene is TRBV30, the J gene TRBJ2-7; D may be TRBD1 (5 bases). V was pared by 2 bases and J by 1 base, with 9 bases between. The CDR3 length is 13 residues. Germline V CDR1 and CDR2: GTSNPN, SVGIG (reference sequence). The full variable domain, its missing parts supplied by reference TRBV30 and TRBJ2-7, is SQTIHQWPATLVQPVGSPLSLECTVEGTSNPNLYWYRQAAGRGLQLLFYSVGIGQISSEVPQNLSASRPQDRQFILSSKKLLLSDSGFYLCAWSQGSSYEQYFGPGTRLTVT.

The CDR3 is CASSLAPDRVHGYTF. CDR3 DNA sequence: TGTGCCAGCAGCTTAGCCCCGGACAGGGTCCATGGCTACACCTTC. This sequence joins TRBV13 and TRBJ1-2; 8 bases match TRBD1. This CDR3 contains 15 residues. V lost 1 base and J lost 6; bases outside the gene matches: 7. The germline CDR1 and CDR2 sequences are PRHDT and FYEKMQ (reference sequence).

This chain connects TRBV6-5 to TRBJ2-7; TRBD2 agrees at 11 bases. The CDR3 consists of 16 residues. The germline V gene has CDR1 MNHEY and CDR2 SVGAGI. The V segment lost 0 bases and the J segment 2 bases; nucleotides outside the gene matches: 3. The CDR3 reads CASSYSIAGGTYEQYF. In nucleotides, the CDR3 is TGTGCCAGCAGTTACTCTATAGCGGGGGGGACCTACGAGCAGTACTTC.

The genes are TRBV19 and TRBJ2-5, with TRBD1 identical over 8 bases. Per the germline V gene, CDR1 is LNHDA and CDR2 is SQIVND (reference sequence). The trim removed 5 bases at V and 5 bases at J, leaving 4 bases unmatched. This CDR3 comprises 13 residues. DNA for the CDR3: TGTGCCAGTAGTGCGAACAGGGGGGAGACCCAGTACTTC. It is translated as CASSANRGETQYF.

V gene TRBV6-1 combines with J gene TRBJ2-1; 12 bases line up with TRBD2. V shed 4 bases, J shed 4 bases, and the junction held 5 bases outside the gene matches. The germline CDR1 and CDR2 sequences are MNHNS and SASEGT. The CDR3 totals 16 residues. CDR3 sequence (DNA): TGTGCCAGCAGTGGCAGACTAGCGGGGGCATACAATGAGCAGTTCTTC. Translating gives CASSGRLAGAYNEQFF.

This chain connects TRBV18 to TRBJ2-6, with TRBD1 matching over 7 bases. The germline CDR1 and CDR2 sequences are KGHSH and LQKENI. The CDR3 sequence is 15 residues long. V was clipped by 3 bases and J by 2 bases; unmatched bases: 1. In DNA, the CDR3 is TGTGCCAGCTCACCGCAGGGGGCTGGGGCCAACGTCCTGACTTTC. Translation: CASSPQGAGANVLTF.

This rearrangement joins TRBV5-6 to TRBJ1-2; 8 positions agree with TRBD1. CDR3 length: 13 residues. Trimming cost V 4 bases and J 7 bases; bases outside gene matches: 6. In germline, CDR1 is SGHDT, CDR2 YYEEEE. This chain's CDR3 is CASSGRDRRGYTF. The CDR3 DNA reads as TGTGCCAGCAGCGGACGGGACAGGCGTGGCTACACCTTC. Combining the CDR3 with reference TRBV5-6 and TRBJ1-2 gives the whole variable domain DAGVTQSPTHLIKTRGQQVTLRCSPKSGHDTVSWYQQALGQGPQFIFQYYEEEERQRGNFPDRFSGHQFPNYSSELNVNALLLGDSALYLCASSGRDRRGYTFGSGTRLTVV.

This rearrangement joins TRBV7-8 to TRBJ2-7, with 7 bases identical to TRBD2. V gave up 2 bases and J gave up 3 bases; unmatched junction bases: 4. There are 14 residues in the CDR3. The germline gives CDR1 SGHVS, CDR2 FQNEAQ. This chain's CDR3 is CASSLMGGSYEQYF. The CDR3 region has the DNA TGTGCCAGCAGCTTAATGGGAGGGAGCTACGAGCAGTACTTC.

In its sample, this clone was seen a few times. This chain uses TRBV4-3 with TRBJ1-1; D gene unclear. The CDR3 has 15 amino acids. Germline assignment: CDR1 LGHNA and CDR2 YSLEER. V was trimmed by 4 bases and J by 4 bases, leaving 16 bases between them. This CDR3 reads CASSPSRGGVTEAFF. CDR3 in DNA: TGCGCCAGCAGCCCCTCGCGGGGAGGTGTCACTGAAGCTTTCTTT.

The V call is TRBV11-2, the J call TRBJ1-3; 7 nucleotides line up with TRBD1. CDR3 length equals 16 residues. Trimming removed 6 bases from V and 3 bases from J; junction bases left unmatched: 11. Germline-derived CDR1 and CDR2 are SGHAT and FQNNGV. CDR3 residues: CASRAPGGSGGNTIYF. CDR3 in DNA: TGTGCCAGCAGGGCTCCAGGGGGATCGGGTGGAAACACCATATATTTT.

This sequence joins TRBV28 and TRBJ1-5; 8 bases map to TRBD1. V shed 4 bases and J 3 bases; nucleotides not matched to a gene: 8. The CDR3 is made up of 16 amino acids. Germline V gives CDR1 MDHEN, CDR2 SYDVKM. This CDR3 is CASSSPRGQNNQPQHF. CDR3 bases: TGTGCCAGCAGTTCTCCCAGGGGGCAGAACAATCAGCCCCAGCATTTT.

The CDR3 DNA sequence: TGTGCCAGCAGCCCTGGGCAGCTAGGGGGTACTGAAGCTTTCTTT. Translated, it gives CASSPGQLGGTEAFF. The chain employs TRBV28 and TRBJ1-1; D possibly corresponds to TRBD1 (6 bases). The CDR3 extends over 15 amino acids. With 6 bases removed from V and 5 bases from J, the gap between germline ends came to 19 bases. Germline lookup yields CDR1 MDHEN and CDR2 SYDVKM.

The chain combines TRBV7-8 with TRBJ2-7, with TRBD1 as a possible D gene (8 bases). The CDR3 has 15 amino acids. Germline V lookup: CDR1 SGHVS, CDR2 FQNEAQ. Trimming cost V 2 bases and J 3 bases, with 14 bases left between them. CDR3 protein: CASSLHRGGLYEQYF. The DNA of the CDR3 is TGTGCCAGCAGCTTACACAGGGGGGGACTCTACGAGCAGTACTTC.

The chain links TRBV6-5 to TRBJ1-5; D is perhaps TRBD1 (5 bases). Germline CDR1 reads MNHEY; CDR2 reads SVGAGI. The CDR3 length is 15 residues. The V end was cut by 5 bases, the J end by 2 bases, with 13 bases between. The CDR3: CASSRQGLGNQPQHF. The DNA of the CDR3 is TGTGCCAGCAGTCGGCAGGGTTTAGGCAATCAGCCCCAGCATTTT.